This passage covers 14 T cell receptor beta chains from one sample sequenced in a study of blood T cell repertoires in COVID-19. The table came from immunoSEQ multiplex PCR; TCRdb's copy has only in-frame clones and leaves some out. The table shows approximately 280,000 clones, with 85% to 90% occurring only once. The sample was peripheral blood. The source is a man aged 35 to 55 with acute or convalescent COVID-19.

In the case of this clone: Other DNA sequences in this sample translate to the same CDR3. This sequence joins TRBV6-5 and TRBJ1-1; possible D gene TRBD1, 5 bases. Deletions cut 2 bases from V and 2 bases from J, with 9 bases between. Germline V lookup: CDR1 MNHEY, CDR2 SVGAGI. This CDR3 is 14 amino acids long. CDR3 loop: CASSYRGGNTEAFF. For the CDR3, the DNA is TGTGCCAGCAGTTACAGGGGAGGAAACACTGAAGCTTTCTTT.

The table lists this clone with a few counts. The chain links TRBV19 to TRBJ1-5; D not resolved. V shed 0 bases and J shed 8 bases, with 11 bases lying between them. The germline V gene has CDR1 LNHDA and CDR2 SQIVND (reference sequence). This CDR3 region has 14 residues. DNA of the CDR3: TGTGCCAGTAGTATAGATCTGGGGAGGGAGCCCCAGCATTTT. Protein sequence: CASSIDLGREPQHF.

Turning to this clone: The same CDR3 also results from other DNA sequences found in this sample. This chain connects TRBV15 to TRBJ1-2, with D perhaps TRBD1 (6 bases). Trimming stripped 0 bases from V and 4 bases from J, with 6 bases between. Germline V lookup: CDR1 LNHNV, CDR2 YYDKDF (reference sequence). The CDR3 length is 13 residues. The CDR3: CATSRDRGYGYTF. For the CDR3, the DNA is TGTGCCACCAGCAGAGACAGGGGCTATGGCTACACCTTC.

CDR3 in DNA: TGTGCCAGCAGCGTAGGAATCGGCCGGGAAGCGCTGGGAAACACCATATATTTT. Amino acid sequence: CASSVGIGREALGNTIYF. The V and J genes are TRBV9 and TRBJ1-3; D gene uncertain. The V gene lost 0 bases and the J gene lost 4 bases, with 20 bases spanning the gap. This CDR3 spans 18 amino acids. The germline gives CDR1 SGDLS, CDR2 YYNGEE.

The rearrangement joins TRBV24-1 to TRBJ2-1; 10 nucleotides agree with TRBD2. This CDR3 contains 17 residues. The V gene end was trimmed by 3 bases and the J gene end by 5 bases; junction bases not matched to a gene: 9. Germline V gene sequence: CDR1 KGHDR, CDR2 SFDVKD. The CDR3 coding sequence is TGTGCCACCAGTGATCTGGACCGGCTAGCGGGGGACAATGAGCAGTTCTTC. Its translation is CATSDLDRLAGDNEQFF.

The chain carries TRBV15 and TRBJ2-2; 7 bases are a match to TRBD1. The CDR3 runs to 17 residues. Germline lookup yields CDR1 LNHNV and CDR2 YYDKDF (reference sequence). J was trimmed by 2 bases and V by 2 bases; bases with no gene match: 8. In DNA form, the CDR3 reads TGTGCCACCAGCAGACCCCCGGGACAGATAAACACCGGGGAGCTGTTTTTT. It yields the protein CATSRPPGQINTGELFF.

The gene calls are TRBV5-4 and TRBJ1-4; D call uncertain. The germline CDR1 and CDR2 sequences are SGHNT and YYREEE (reference sequence). Deletions cut 4 bases from V and 8 bases from J, with 12 bases between. The CDR3 extends over 13 amino acids. CDR3 nucleotides: TGTGCCAGCAGCCCTATGGGGAGAGAAAAACTGTTTTTT. Its translation is CASSPMGREKLFF.

Here the CDR3 reads CAISEPGHESYNEQFF. CDR3 DNA: TGTGCCATCAGTGAGCCCGGACATGAGTCCTACAATGAGCAGTTCTTC. The chain links TRBV10-3 to TRBJ2-1, with D perhaps matching TRBD1 (5 bases). The CDR3 has 16 residues. V lost 2 bases to trimming and J lost 1 base, with 12 bases between them. Germline assignment: CDR1 ENHRY and CDR2 SYGVKD.

The genes are TRBV7-2 and TRBJ2-3; TRBD1 is a possible D gene (5 bases). The CDR3 runs 14 residues. The ends were cut back, 7 bases at V and 4 bases at J, with 15 bases in the middle. Germline CDR1 SGHTA, CDR2 FQGNSA. The CDR3 nucleotides are TGTGCCAGCACCTCTATGGCAGGGCCAGATACGCAGTATTTT. Amino acids: CASTSMAGPDTQYF.

J is TRBJ1-3 and V is TRBV2, with D possibly being TRBD1 (5 bases). Per the germline V gene, CDR1 is SNHLY and CDR2 is FYNNEI. V gave up 6 bases and J gave up 0 bases, with 12 bases separating them. The CDR3 extends over 15 amino acids. The CDR3 nucleotides read TGTGCCAGCAGGGAGACAGTTTTCTCTGGAAACACCATATATTTT. This sequence encodes CASRETVFSGNTIYF.

The rearrangement links TRBV7-8 to TRBJ2-3, with a possible D match to TRBD2 (6 bases). Germline-derived CDR1 and CDR2 are SGHVS and FQNEAQ. The CDR3 has 20 amino acids. V was clipped by 5 bases and J by 0 bases, with 27 bases between them. As DNA, the CDR3 is TGTGCCAGCAGCGGTGGTGGGTTGGGGAGGAAGAGTTTTAGCACAGATACGCAGTATTTT. It yields the protein CASSGGGLGRKSFSTDTQYF.

CDR3 coding DNA: TGTGCCAGCAGCGTAACAGGGAATCAGCCCCAGCATTTT. Translated, it gives CASSVTGNQPQHF. V usage is TRBV9 and J usage is TRBJ1-5; maybe TRBD1 (6 bases). This CDR3 has 13 amino acids. V was clipped by 1 base and J by 4 bases, with 6 bases between them. The V gene's germline CDR1 is SGDLS and CDR2 YYNGEE.

This rearrangement joins TRBV2 to TRBJ1-2; D is perhaps TRBD1 (5 bases). This CDR3 region has 12 residues. V dropped 6 bases and J dropped 8 bases, with 13 bases sitting between them. Germline assignment: CDR1 SNHLY and CDR2 FYNNEI. CDR3 DNA sequence: TGTGCCAGCAGGACAGACGCCCAGGGCTACACCTTC. The encoded protein is CASRTDAQGYTF.

V is TRBV5-4 and J is TRBJ1-1; D unresolved. CDR3 length: 15 residues. Germline CDR1 reads SGHNT; CDR2 reads YYREEE (reference sequence). The ends were cut back, 3 bases at V and 1 base at J, with 13 bases in the middle. CDR3 sequence: CASSSAGSENTEAFF. The CDR3, as DNA: TGTGCCAGCAGCTCCGCGGGATCGGAGAACACTGAAGCTTTCTTT.